The 7 T cell receptor beta chains reported below all come from one sample, sequenced in a study of cytomegalovirus exposure and HLA in healthy donors (TCRdb year 2017). Libraries came from the immunoSEQ multiplex PCR assay. A mixture of 60 forward primers for TCR Vbeta segments and 13 reverse primers for TCR Jbeta segments was used in the multiplex PCR. TCRdb's version of the immuneACCESS table is confined to in-frame rearrangements and falls short of the full clone set. An unresolved V gene accounts for under half of the shortfall where checked; the remainder is of unknown origin. The table for this sample lists about 150,000 clones; 70% of them were counted only once. The ten largest clones take up 2.1% of the sample. The material sequenced was PBMCs. These receptors all stem from a woman in her fifties or sixties in good health and CMV-seropositive.

The V gene is TRBV10-3, the J gene TRBJ2-3, with 12 bases fitting TRBD1. The J segment lost 4 bases and the V segment lost 5 bases, leaving 7 bases of the junction unmatched. CDR1 is ENHRY and CDR2 is SYGVKD in the germline V gene. This CDR3 spans 16 amino acids. The CDR3 region is CAISQGTGGISDTQYF. CDR3 nucleotide sequence: TGTGCCATCAGTCAAGGGACAGGGGGCATTTCAGATACGCAGTATTTT.

This rearrangement joins TRBV10-3 to TRBJ1-5; D perhaps matches TRBD1 (5 bases). Germline CDR1 ENHRY, CDR2 SYGVKD. The CDR3 runs to 14 residues. V was clipped by 5 bases and J by 2 bases, with 10 bases between them. The CDR3 region has the DNA TGTGCCATCAGTCAAGGGGAGGGCAATCAGCCCCAGCATTTT. Amino acids: CAISQGEGNQPQHF.

This chain joins TRBV7-9 and TRBJ2-5; 8 nucleotides match TRBD2. Germline trimming cut 4 bases from V and 5 bases from J; bases unmatched to any gene: 15. Germline assignment: CDR1 SEHNR and CDR2 FQNEAQ (reference sequence). This CDR3 is built from 17 residues. For the CDR3, the DNA is TGTGCCAGCAGCTCTTCGTCCGGGAGGGCCTCGGGGGAGACCCAGTACTTC. It translates to CASSSSSGRASGETQYF.

V is TRBV7-9 and J is TRBJ1-1, with 11 positions matching TRBD1. With 5 bases clipped from V and 5 bases from J, the junction kept 4 bases outside the gene matches. Per the germline V gene, CDR1 is SEHNR and CDR2 is FQNEAQ (reference sequence). The CDR3 has 14 amino acids. The CDR3 spells CASSQGQGETEAFF. CDR3 sequence (DNA): TGTGCCAGCAGCCAGGGACAGGGGGAGACTGAAGCTTTCTTT. The full variable domain, its missing parts supplied by reference TRBV7-9 and TRBJ1-1, is DTGVSQNPRHKITKRGQNVTFRCDPISEHNRLYWYRQTLGQGPEFLTYFQNEAQLEKSRLLSDRFSAERPKGSFSTLEIQRTEQGDSAMYLCASSQGQGETEAFFGQGTRLTVV.

In its sample, this clone was seen a few times. The chain recombines TRBV7-2 with TRBJ2-1, with no clear D. This CDR3 comprises 14 residues. Deletions cut 1 base from V and 7 bases from J, with 11 bases between. CDR1 SGHTA and CDR2 FQGNSA come from the germline V gene. The CDR3 sequence: CASSLVAWNNEQFF. The CDR3, as DNA: TGTGCCAGCAGCTTAGTAGCTTGGAATAATGAGCAGTTCTTC. The whole variable domain, filled in from reference TRBV7-2 and TRBJ2-1, reads GAGVSQSPSNKVTEKGKDVELRCDPISGHTALYWYRQSLGQGLEFLIYFQGNSAPDKSGLPSDRFSAERTGGSVSTLTIQRTQQEDSAVYLCASSLVAWNNEQFFGPGTRLTVL.

The chain links TRBV29-1 to TRBJ2-5; no firm D call. The germline V gene encodes CDR1 SQVTM and CDR2 ANQGSEA. This CDR3 region has 13 residues. V was pared by 4 bases and J by 0 bases, with 9 bases between. The CDR3 DNA follows: TGCAGCGTTGGCTCGAGATACCAAGAGACCCAGTACTTC. The encoded protein is CSVGSRYQETQYF.

The chain combines TRBV25-1 with TRBJ1-2, with a weak D call TRBD1 (6 bases). The CDR3 spans 18 residues. V was cut by 4 bases and J by 0 bases, with 21 bases left in between. Germline CDR1 and CDR2: MGHDK and SYGVNS. Here the CDR3 DNA reads TGTGCCAGCAGTGCACTGACAGGCGCAGCCGGTACTAACTATGGCTACACCTTC. It translates to CASSALTGAAGTNYGYTF.